This T cell receptor (beta chain) comes out of a study of T cells in Graves' hyperthyroidism and ophthalmopathy. Among ophthalmopathy patients, the Clinical Activity Score reached at least 3, the NOSPECS grade reached at least 4, and duration remained under 3 months. Orbital computed tomography, thyroid ultrasound, serum thyroxine and TRAb, and clinical symptoms together informed the diagnoses. In this sample, this clonotype turned up many times. It was RNA transcripts that yielded the amplified TCR beta CDR3 regions. The primer set for the first-round RT-PCR of the TCR CDR3 was HTBI. TCRdb analysed the multiplex PCR reads with MiXCR anew, one entry per CDR3 protein. The table has approximately 620,000 distinct CDR3 sequences, more than 15% seen once. The TCR sequence derives from a woman in her thirties or forties with Graves' ophthalmopathy. Material: blood.

The chain's CDR3 is CASSYSGAGNEQYF. The CDR3 nucleotides read TGTGCCAGCAGTTACTCGGGAGCAGGGAACGAGCAGTACTTC. This chain links TRBV6-2 or TRBV6-3 with TRBJ2-7; D could derive from TRBD1 or TRBD2 (5 bases each). From germline, CDR1 is MNHEY and CDR2 SVGEGT. The CDR3 is 14 amino acids. Trimming took 0 bases from V and 5 from J, leaving 11 bases between them.